The 25 T cell receptor beta chains below all came from one sample that was sequenced in a study of CD8+CD57+ T cells in acquired aplastic anemia. CD8+CD57+ cell expansion had been shown by flow cytometry in patients chosen for sequencing. TCR beta VDJ and CDR3 were profiled, and genomic DNA was the template. Each CDR3 protein is one row after TCRdb ran MiXCR on the reads. Of hundreds of thousands of distinct CDR3 sequences detected, 56% appear once; the ten largest clones hold around 1.3%. What was sequenced was sorted CD4+, CD8+, or CD8+CD57+ T cells (not recorded which) from PBMCs. These receptors were obtained from a human donor with aplastic anemia.

This clonotype was detected ten times or more. The J gene is TRBJ2-5, the V gene TRBV10-2; D is possibly TRBD1 (5 bases). The CDR3 loop spans 13 amino acids. The V and J ends lost 2 bases and 7 bases respectively, with 11 bases between them. CDR1 and CDR2 from the germline V gene are WSHSY and SAAADI. The CDR3 loop reads CASSETREGTQYF. The CDR3 DNA follows: TGCGCCAGCAGTGAGACCAGGGAAGGGACCCAGTACTTC.

The chain recombines TRBV7-8 with TRBJ2-2; maybe TRBD2 (6 bases). From germline, CDR1 is SGHVS and CDR2 FQNEAQ. The CDR3 runs 15 residues. Trimming took off 3 bases at V and 1 base at J, with 9 bases between the two ends. The CDR3 loop is CASSLVRENTGELFF. The CDR3 nucleotides are TGTGCCAGCAGCTTGGTGCGGGAGAACACCGGGGAGCTGTTTTTT.

The genes are TRBV29-1 and TRBJ1-1; D may be TRBD1 (5 bases). The V gene's germline CDR1 is SQVTM and CDR2 ANQGSEA. The CDR3 is 13 amino acids. V lost 8 bases and J 4 bases, leaving 17 bases between the germline ends. CDR3 DNA: TGCAGCTCATTCGGGGGTGTTGGCACTGAAGCTTTCTTT. Translated, it gives CSSFGGVGTEAFF.

The chain combines TRBV7-9 with TRBJ1-6, with D perhaps matching TRBD1 (5 bases). The CDR3 totals 14 residues. From germline, CDR1 is SEHNR and CDR2 FQNEAQ (reference sequence). Trimming removed 2 bases from V and 8 bases from J, with 10 bases in between. The CDR3 nucleotides are TGTGCCAGCAGCTTATTAGGGGTTGATTCACCCCTCCACTTT. Its protein is CASSLLGVDSPLHF. The full variable domain, completed using reference TRBV7-9 and TRBJ1-6, is DTGVSQNPRHKITKRGQNVTFRCDPISEHNRLYWYRQTLGQGPEFLTYFQNEAQLEKSRLLSDRFSAERPKGSFSTLEIQRTEQGDSAMYLCASSLLGVDSPLHFGNGTRLTVT.

Only a few counts were recorded for this clonotype. The gene calls are TRBV2 and TRBJ1-5; D call uncertain. V gave up 1 base and J gave up 11 bases, with 9 bases separating them. The CDR3 is 12 amino acids. From germline, CDR1 is SNHLY and CDR2 FYNNEI. This CDR3 reads CASSEESLTQHF. The CDR3 nucleotides read TGTGCCAGCAGTGAAGAGTCCCTGACCCAGCATTTT.

J is TRBJ1-1 and V is TRBV4-2, with 10 bases matching TRBD1. This CDR3 is 16 amino acids long. V was pared by 3 bases and J by 4 bases, with 8 bases of the junction left unmatched. Germline CDR1 and CDR2: LGHNA and YNFKEQ. CDR3 protein: CASSQGATGGGTEAFF. CDR3 nucleotides: TGTGCCAGCAGCCAGGGGGCGACAGGGGGCGGCACTGAAGCTTTCTTT.

The rearrangement joins TRBV9 to TRBJ2-7; 10 bases align to TRBD1. The germline gives CDR1 SGDLS, CDR2 YYNGEE. CDR3 size: 14 residues. V gave up 8 bases and J gave up 3 bases; unmatched junction bases: 8. Here the CDR3 DNA reads TGTGCCAGTCCCCAGACAGGGGGCAGCTACGAGCAGTACTTC. Translated: CASPQTGGSYEQYF.

With respect to this clonotype: This sequence may be a read error, since a much larger clone differs from it by one base. This chain joins TRBV6-6 and TRBJ2-4, with 8 bases that match TRBD1. Looked up from germline, CDR1 is MNHNY and CDR2 is SVGAGI (reference sequence). The CDR3 length is 15 residues. J lost 0 bases, V lost 8 bases, and 6 bases had no gene match. Here the CDR3 reads CASLGQGPAKNIQYF. CDR3 DNA: TGTGCCAGCCTCGGACAGGGACCAGCCAAAAACATTCAGTACTTC.

In the case of this clonotype: At one boundary the junction diverges from the germline segment, which might be a read error. The rearrangement uses TRBV7-6 and TRBJ2-7; TRBD2 agrees at 8 bases. The V gene's germline CDR1 is SGHVS and CDR2 FNYEAQ. The CDR3 is 15 amino acids. The CDR3: CASSGLSGVNYEQYF. The CDR3 DNA is TGCGCCAGCAGCGGACTTAGCGGGGTAAACTACGAGCAGTACTTC.

Concerning this clonotype itself: Being one base from a much bigger clone, this may be a read error. V and J are TRBV18 and TRBJ1-2; the D gene is possibly TRBD1 (5 bases). Germline V gene data show CDR1 as KGHSH and CDR2 as LQKENI. The CDR3 contains 15 residues. CDR3 nucleotides: TGTGCCAGCTCACCGCGGGACGAGGGGCGAGTTGGCAACACCTTC. Amino acids: CASSPRDEGRVGNTF.

The V gene is TRBV20-1, the J gene TRBJ1-4; no firm D call. The length of the CDR3 is 15 residues. Per germline, CDR1 DFQATT and CDR2 SNEGSKA (reference sequence). Trimming left V 0 bases short and J 3 bases short, with 11 bases between. CDR3 in amino acids: CSARDLRAPNEKLFF. CDR3 DNA sequence: TGCAGTGCTAGAGATCTTCGGGCGCCTAATGAAAAACTGTTTTTT.

A word on this clonotype: Being one base from a much bigger clone, this may be a read error. J is TRBJ1-3 and V is TRBV6-1; D remains ambiguous. The CDR3 length is 14 residues. Germline V gene data show CDR1 as MNHNS and CDR2 as SASEGT. The CDR3 DNA is TGTGCCACCTCGGACCTCATCTCTGGAGACACCATATATTTT. Its protein is CATSDLISGDTIYF.

The CDR3 protein is CSARMGGAYEQYF. CDR3 sequence (DNA): TGCAGTGCTAGAATGGGGGGGGCCTACGAGCAGTACTTC. The rearrangement joins TRBV20-1 to TRBJ2-7; 7 bases agree with TRBD2. V lost 2 bases to trimming and J lost 2 bases; unmatched junction nucleotides: 3. This CDR3 is built from 13 residues. Germline lookup yields CDR1 DFQATT and CDR2 SNEGSKA (reference sequence).

The chain uses TRBV2 and TRBJ2-5; D is unresolved. The CDR3 totals 13 residues. V was shortened by 5 bases and J by 4 bases, with 11 bases between the two germline ends. Germline-derived CDR1 and CDR2 are SNHLY and FYNNEI. The chain's CDR3 is CASSLGIGETQYF. The CDR3 bases are TGTGCCAGCAGTCTGGGGATTGGAGAGACCCAGTACTTC.

This chain joins TRBV10-2 and TRBJ2-4, with D possibly being TRBD1 (6 bases). This CDR3 contains 15 residues. Germline V gene data show CDR1 as WSHSY and CDR2 as SAAADI. With 2 bases removed from V and 5 bases from J, the gap between germline ends came to 13 bases. The CDR3 region has the DNA TGCGCCAGCAGTGAGCTCGGGTCAGGGGAAAACATTCAGTACTTC. Amino acids: CASSELGSGENIQYF.

Remarks on this clonotype: At one end, the junction sequence differs from germline, possibly due to a read error. The chain recombines TRBV10-3 with TRBJ2-1, with D possibly matching TRBD1 (5 bases). The length of the CDR3 is 13 residues. Germline V gives CDR1 ENHRY, CDR2 SYGVKD. The DNA for the CDR3 is TGTGCCATCAGTGATTTGGGGCCCAATGAGCGGTTCTTC. The encoded protein is CAISDLGPNERFF.

This clonotype was counted ten times or more. This chain joins TRBV18 and TRBJ2-7, with 8 nucleotides matching TRBD2. CDR3 length: 13 residues. Germline assignment: CDR1 KGHSH and CDR2 LQKENI. Trimming removed 0 bases from V and 6 bases from J; junction bases left unmatched: 1. In nucleotides, the CDR3 is TGTGCCAGCTCACCACCTACTAGCGGCGAGCAGTACTTC. Translation gives CASSPPTSGEQYF.

This clonotype was seen more than once but under ten times. CDR3 sequence (DNA): TGTGCCAGCTCATCAAACGGACTAGCGGGAGGGGATACGCAGTATTTT. It is translated as CASSSNGLAGGDTQYF. The rearrangement links TRBV18 to TRBJ2-3; 15 nucleotides line up with TRBD2. The CDR3 consists of 16 residues. Germline lookup yields CDR1 KGHSH and CDR2 LQKENI. Unmatched junction bases numbered 6, after V lost 5 bases and J lost 6 bases.

This clonotype was seen repeatedly, ten times or more. The V call is TRBV6-5, the J call TRBJ1-6; 8 bases are shared with TRBD1. V dropped 10 bases and J dropped 9; count of bases not matched to a gene: 5. The CDR3 is 12 residues long. CDR1 MNHEY and CDR2 SVGAGI come from the germline V gene. The CDR3 is CATRQGSSPLHF. DNA of the CDR3: TGTGCCACCAGACAGGGGAGTTCACCCCTCCACTTT.

This clonotype was picked up many times. The V and J genes are TRBV2 and TRBJ1-5; 7 bases line up with TRBD1. The germline V gene has CDR1 SNHLY and CDR2 FYNNEI. The CDR3 is 14 residues long. V shed 6 bases and J 4 bases; nucleotides not matched to a gene: 6. The CDR3 protein is CASRAGQLNQPQHF. As DNA, the CDR3 is TGTGCCAGCAGGGCGGGACAGTTGAATCAGCCCCAGCATTTT.

This chain connects TRBV7-3 to TRBJ2-3, with TRBD1 as a possible D gene (6 bases). The CDR3 contains 14 residues. The germline V gene encodes CDR1 SGHTA and CDR2 FQGTGA. Trimming removed 4 bases from V and 2 bases from J, with 10 bases in between. The CDR3 is CASSYTGPTDTQYF. DNA for the CDR3: TGTGCCAGCAGCTACACAGGGCCCACAGATACGCAGTATTTT.

This clonotype was counted a few times. The rearrangement links TRBV4-1 to TRBJ1-6, with 8 bases that match TRBD1. Germline V gives CDR1 MGHRA, CDR2 YSYEKL. This CDR3 has 17 amino acids. J was trimmed by 10 bases and V by 0 bases; bases with no gene match: 11. CDR3 nucleotides: TGCGCCAGCAGCCAAGAAGCACAGGGGGTTAGAGGGTCACCCCTCCACTTT. This gives the protein CASSQEAQGVRGSPLHF.

The chain carries TRBV6-1 and TRBJ2-7; 7 positions match TRBD1. Germline V lookup: CDR1 MNHNS, CDR2 SASEGT. The CDR3 is made up of 15 amino acids. J lost 3 bases, V lost 2 bases, and 7 bases had no gene match. The CDR3 DNA reads as TGTGCCAGCAGTGAAAAGATCGGGACAGTCTACGAGCAGTACTTC. Translation: CASSEKIGTVYEQYF.

In its sample, this clonotype was seen many times. The chain couples TRBV4-1 to TRBJ2-2, with 10 bases lining up with TRBD2. The CDR3 sequence is 15 residues long. J lost 5 bases, V lost 4 bases, and 4 bases had no gene match. Germline CDR1 reads MGHRA; CDR2 reads YSYEKL. CDR3 sequence: CASSPSGGRTGELFF. The CDR3 bases are TGCGCCAGCAGCCCTAGCGGGGGAAGGACCGGGGAGCTGTTTTTT.

This sequence joins TRBV20-1 and TRBJ2-7; D uncertain. The ends were cut back, 3 bases at V and 0 bases at J, with 12 bases in the middle. The V gene's germline CDR1 is DFQATT and CDR2 SNEGSKA (reference sequence). The CDR3 is 14 amino acids. This chain's CDR3 is CSASVPGFSYEQYF. The CDR3 region has the DNA TGCAGTGCTAGCGTCCCTGGGTTCTCCTACGAGCAGTACTTC.